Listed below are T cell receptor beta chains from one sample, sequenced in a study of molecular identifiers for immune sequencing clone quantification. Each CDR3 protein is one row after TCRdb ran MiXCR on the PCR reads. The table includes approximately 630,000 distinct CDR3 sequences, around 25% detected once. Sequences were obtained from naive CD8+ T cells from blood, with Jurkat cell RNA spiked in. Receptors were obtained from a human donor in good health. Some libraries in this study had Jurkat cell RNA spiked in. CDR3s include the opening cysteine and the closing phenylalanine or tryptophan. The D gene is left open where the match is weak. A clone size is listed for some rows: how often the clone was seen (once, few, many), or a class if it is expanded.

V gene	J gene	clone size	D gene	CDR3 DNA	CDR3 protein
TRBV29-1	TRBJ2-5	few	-	TGCAGCGTTGAAGACGACTATCACAAAGAGACCCAGTACTTC	CSVEDDYHKETQYF
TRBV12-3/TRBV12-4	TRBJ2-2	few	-	TGTGCCAGCAGTTTATATTCCGGGGCGAACACCGGGGAGCTGTTTTTT	CASSLYSGANTGELFF
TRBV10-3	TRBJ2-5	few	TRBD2	TGTGCCATCAAAGCGGGGGCAATTGAGACCCAGTACTTC	CAIKAGAIETQYF
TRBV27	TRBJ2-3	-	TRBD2	TGTGTCAGCAGGCCACTAGCGGGAGTGGCAGATACGCAGTATTTT	CVSRPLAGVADTQYF
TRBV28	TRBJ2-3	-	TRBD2	TGTGCCAGCAGTGACCGACTAGCGGGGTTAGGTACGCAGTATTTT	CASSDRLAGLGTQYF
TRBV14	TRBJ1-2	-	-	TGTGCCAGCAGCCAAGATTTGGCAAGGTCCCCTCTAGGCTATGGCTACACCTTC	CASSQDLARSPLGYGYTF
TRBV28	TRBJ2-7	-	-	TGTGCCAGCAGTGAGTTGGCCTTAGCCTACGAGCAGTACTTC	CASSELALAYEQYF
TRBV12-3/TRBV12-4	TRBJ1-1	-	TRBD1	TGTGCCAGCAGTTTGGGAATCTACAGGGGGTCAGCTTTCTTT	CASSLGIYRGSAFF
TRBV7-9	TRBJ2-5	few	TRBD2	TGTGCCAGCAGCTTAGATGTGAGGGGACTAGCATCAGAGACCCAGTACTTC	CASSLDVRGLASETQYF
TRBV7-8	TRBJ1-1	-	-	TGTGCCAGCAGCCCCAGGACAGAACCCCTTAACACTGAAGCTTTCTTT	CASSPRTEPLNTEAFF
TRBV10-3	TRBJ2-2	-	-	TGTGCCATCAACAAGAACACCGGGGAGCTGTTTTTT	CAINKNTGELFF
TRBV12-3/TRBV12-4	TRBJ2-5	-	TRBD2	TGTGCCAGCCTCCCCTCCAGCGGGGTTAGAGAGACCCAGAACTTC	CASLPSSGVRETQNF
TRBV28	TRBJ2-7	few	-	TGTGCCAGCAGTTTTAAGGGGAGACTTGACTACGAGCAGTACTTC	CASSFKGRLDYEQYF
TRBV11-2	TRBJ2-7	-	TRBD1	TGTGCCAGCAACCTCCCGACAGGGACGAGCGAGCAGTACTTC	CASNLPTGTSEQYF
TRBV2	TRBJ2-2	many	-	TGTGCCAGCAGTGTCTCCCGCCGCAACACCGGGGAGCTGTTTTTT	CASSVSRRNTGELFF
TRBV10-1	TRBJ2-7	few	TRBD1	TGCGCCAGCAGTCAAGGGACAGGGAAATCCGAGCAGTACTTC	CASSQGTGKSEQYF
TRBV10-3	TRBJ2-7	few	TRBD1	TGTGCCATCAGTGAGTCCGGGACAGGGCAAGACGAGCAGTACTTC	CAISESGTGQDEQYF
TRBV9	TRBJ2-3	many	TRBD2	TGTGCCAGCGGGACTAGCGGCACAGATACGCAGTATTTT	CASGTSGTDTQYF
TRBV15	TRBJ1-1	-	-	TGTGCCACCAGCCCCCTATTAGACGGATCAAACACTGAAGCTTTCTTT	CATSPLLDGSNTEAFF
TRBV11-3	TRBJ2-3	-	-	TGTGCCAGCAGCTCCCGGACAACGAGCACAGATACGCAGTATTTT	CASSSRTTSTDTQYF
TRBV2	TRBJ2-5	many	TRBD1	TGTGCCAGCAGGGACAGGGGATGGGAGACCCAGTACTTC	CASRDRGWETQYF
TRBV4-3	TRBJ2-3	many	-	TGCGCCAGCAGCCAAGAGCAGGGTTGGGCGGAAGATACGCAGTATTTT	CASSQEQGWAEDTQYF
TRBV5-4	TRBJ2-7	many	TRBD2	TGTGCCAGCAGCCCCGTAGGGACTAGCGGGAGCTACGAGCAGTACTTC	CASSPVGTSGSYEQYF
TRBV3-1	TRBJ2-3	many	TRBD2	TGTGCCAGCAGCCAAGTTCTTACTAGCGGGACCCCAGATACGCAGTATTTT	CASSQVLTSGTPDTQYF
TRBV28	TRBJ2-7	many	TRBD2	TGTGCCAGCAGTCCTCCCGGGGAGGGGAGCTCCTACGAGCAGTACTTC	CASSPPGEGSSYEQYF
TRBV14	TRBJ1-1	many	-	TGTGCCAGCAGCCAAGATCTTTTAAGGGAAGCTTTCTTT	CASSQDLLREAFF
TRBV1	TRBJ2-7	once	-	TGCACCAGCAGCCAAGATTCGGTTCTGGAGCAGTGCTTC	CTSSQDSVLEQCF
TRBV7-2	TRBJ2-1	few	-	TGTGCCAGCAGCTTGGTTGCGGGGGCCAGTGAGCAGTTCTTC	CASSLVAGASEQFF
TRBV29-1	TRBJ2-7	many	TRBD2	TGCAGCGCCAGGACTAGCAGCTACGAGCAGTACTTC	CSARTSSYEQYF
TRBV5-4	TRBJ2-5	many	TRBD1	TGTGCCAGCAGCTCGACAGGGTCCCAAGAGACCCAGTACTTC	CASSSTGSQETQYF
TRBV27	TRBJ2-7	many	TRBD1	TGTGCCAGCAGCGAAGTTCGAGCACAGGGGCCCTACGAGCAGTACTTC	CASSEVRAQGPYEQYF
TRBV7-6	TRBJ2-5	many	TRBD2	TGTGCCAGCAGCCTAACTAGCGGGGGGGCCCGAGAGACCCAGTACTTC	CASSLTSGGARETQYF
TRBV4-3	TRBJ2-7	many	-	TGCGCCAGCAGCCAAGCGAGCGGGGAGGGGGTATACGAGCAGTACTTC	CASSQASGEGVYEQYF
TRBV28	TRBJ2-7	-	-	TGTGCCAGCAGAGATATCCGGGCCCCGGCGGGCGAGCAGTACTTC	CASRDIRAPAGEQYF
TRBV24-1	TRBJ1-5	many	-	TGTGCCACCGGGCAGGGGTTCGACAATCAGCCCCAGCATTTT	CATGQGFDNQPQHF
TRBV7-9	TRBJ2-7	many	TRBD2	TGTGCCAGCAGTTCGTCTAGCGGGGGTTACGAGCAGTACTTC	CASSSSSGGYEQYF
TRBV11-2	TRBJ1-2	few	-	TGTGCCAGCAGCGGATACGGAGGGACTAACTATGGCTACACCTTC	CASSGYGGTNYGYTF
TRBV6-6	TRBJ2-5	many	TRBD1	TGTGCCAGCAATAGACAGGGCCGCCAAGAGACCCAGTACTTC	CASNRQGRQETQYF
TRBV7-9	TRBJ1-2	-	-	TGTGCCAGCATTTCTGTGCAGGACTATGGCTACACCTTC	CASISVQDYGYTF
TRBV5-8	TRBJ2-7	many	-	TGTGCCAGCAGCTTGCTCGCCCTCTCCTACGAGCAGTACTTC	CASSLLALSYEQYF
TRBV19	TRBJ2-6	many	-	TGTGCCAGTAGTATAGTCTACAACGCGCCCCGGGTCCTGACTTTC	CASSIVYNAPRVLTF
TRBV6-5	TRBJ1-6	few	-	TGTGCCAGCAGTTACTCGATTGATCCACCCCTCCACTTT	CASSYSIDPPLHF
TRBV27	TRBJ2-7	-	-	TGTGCCAGCAGGCAAGGGCCAAAGGGCTTCGAGCAGTACTTC	CASRQGPKGFEQYF
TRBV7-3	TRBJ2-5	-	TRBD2	TGTGCCAGCAGCTCGAATGGTGGAGCGGGAGACCGGGAGACCCAGTACTTC	CASSSNGGAGDRETQYF